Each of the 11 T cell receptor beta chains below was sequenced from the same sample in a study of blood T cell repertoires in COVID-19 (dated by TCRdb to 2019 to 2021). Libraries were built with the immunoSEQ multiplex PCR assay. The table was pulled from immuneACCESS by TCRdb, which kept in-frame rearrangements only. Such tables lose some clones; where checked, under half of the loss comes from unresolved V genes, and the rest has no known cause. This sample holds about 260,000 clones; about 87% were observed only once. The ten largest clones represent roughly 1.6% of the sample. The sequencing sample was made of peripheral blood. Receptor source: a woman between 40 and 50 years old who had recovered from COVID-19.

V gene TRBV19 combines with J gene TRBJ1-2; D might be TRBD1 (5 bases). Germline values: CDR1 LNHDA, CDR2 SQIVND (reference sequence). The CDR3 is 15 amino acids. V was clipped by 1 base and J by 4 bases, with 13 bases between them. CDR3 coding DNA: TGTGCCAGTAGTATAGGGGGGGACCCTATCTATGGCTACACCTTC. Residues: CASSIGGDPIYGYTF.

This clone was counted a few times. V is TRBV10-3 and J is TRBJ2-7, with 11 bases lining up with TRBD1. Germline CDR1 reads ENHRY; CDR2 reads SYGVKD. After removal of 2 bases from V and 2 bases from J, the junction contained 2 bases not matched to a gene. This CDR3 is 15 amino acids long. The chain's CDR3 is CAISEGTGGPYEQYF. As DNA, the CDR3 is TGTGCCATCAGTGAGGGGACAGGGGGTCCCTACGAGCAGTACTTC.

The CDR3 here is CASGTGGNYGYTF. In DNA form, the CDR3 reads TGTGCCAGCGGGACAGGGGGCAACTATGGCTACACCTTC. V usage is TRBV5-4 and J usage is TRBJ1-2; 12 bases are shared with TRBD1. Germline-derived CDR1 and CDR2 are SGHNT and YYREEE (reference sequence). Trimming removed 7 bases from V and 2 bases from J; junction bases left unmatched: 0. This CDR3 spans 13 amino acids.

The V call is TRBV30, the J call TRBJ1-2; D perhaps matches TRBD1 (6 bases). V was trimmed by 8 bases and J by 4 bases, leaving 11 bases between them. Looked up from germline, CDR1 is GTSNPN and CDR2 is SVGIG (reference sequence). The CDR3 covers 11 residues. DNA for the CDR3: TGTGCCCTCCGGGACATCTATGGCTACACCTTC. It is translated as CALRDIYGYTF.

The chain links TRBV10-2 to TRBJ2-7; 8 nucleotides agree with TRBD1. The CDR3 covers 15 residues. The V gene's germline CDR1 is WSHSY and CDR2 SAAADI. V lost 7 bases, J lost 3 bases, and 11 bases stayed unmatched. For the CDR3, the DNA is TGCGCCAGCACTCACCCACTTGGGACAGGCTACGAGCAGTACTTC. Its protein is CASTHPLGTGYEQYF.

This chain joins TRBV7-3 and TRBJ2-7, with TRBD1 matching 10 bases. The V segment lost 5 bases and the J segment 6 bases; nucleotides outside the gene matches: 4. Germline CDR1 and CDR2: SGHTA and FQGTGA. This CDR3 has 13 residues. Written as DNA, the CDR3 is TGTGCCAGCAGCGTCCGGGACAGGGGCGAGCAGTACTTC. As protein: CASSVRDRGEQYF.

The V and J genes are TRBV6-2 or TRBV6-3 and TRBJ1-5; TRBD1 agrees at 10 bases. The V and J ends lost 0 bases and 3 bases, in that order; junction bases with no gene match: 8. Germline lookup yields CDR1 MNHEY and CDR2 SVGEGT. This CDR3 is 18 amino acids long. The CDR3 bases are TGTGCCAGCAGTTACTCACCGGACAGGGGGAGGTTCAATCAGCCCCAGCATTTT. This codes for CASSYSPDRGRFNQPQHF.

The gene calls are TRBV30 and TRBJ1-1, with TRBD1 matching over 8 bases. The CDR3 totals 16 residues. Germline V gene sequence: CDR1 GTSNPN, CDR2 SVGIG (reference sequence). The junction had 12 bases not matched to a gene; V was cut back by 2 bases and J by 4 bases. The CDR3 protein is CAWSSDREQDGTEAFF. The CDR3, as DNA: TGTGCCTGGAGTTCGGACAGGGAACAGGATGGCACTGAAGCTTTCTTT.

The CDR3 nucleotides read TGTGCCAGTAGCCAGATAGTTTTACAGGGTGTAGAAACTGAAGCTTTCTTT. As protein: CASSQIVLQGVETEAFF. The chain couples TRBV19 to TRBJ1-1; D may be TRBD1 (6 bases). The V end was cut by 6 bases, the J end by 5 bases, with 25 bases between. The CDR3 is 17 amino acids. Germline CDR1 reads LNHDA; CDR2 reads SQIVND (reference sequence).

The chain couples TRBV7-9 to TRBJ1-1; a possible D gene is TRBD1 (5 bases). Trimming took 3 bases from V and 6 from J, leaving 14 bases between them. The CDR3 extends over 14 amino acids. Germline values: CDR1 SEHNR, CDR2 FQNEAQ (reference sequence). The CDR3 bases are TGTGCCAGCAGCTTTATTCGGCAGGGCGCTGAAGCTTTCTTT. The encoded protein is CASSFIRQGAEAFF.

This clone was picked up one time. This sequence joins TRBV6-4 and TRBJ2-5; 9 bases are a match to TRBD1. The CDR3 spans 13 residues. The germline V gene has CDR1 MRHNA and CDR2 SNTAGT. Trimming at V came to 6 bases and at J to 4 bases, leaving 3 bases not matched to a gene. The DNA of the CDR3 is TGTGCCAGCAGCAAGGGACAGGGAGAGACCCAGTACTTC. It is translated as CASSKGQGETQYF.